This T cell receptor beta chain comes out of a study of cytomegalovirus exposure and HLA in healthy donors. Note on this clone: Its antigen is unidentified.

Study-wide findings and caveats: Available immune exposure information covered CMV serostatus only. Listed as cytomegalovirus-associated were 150 to 200 TCR beta chains.

Germline values: CDR1 MNHNS, CDR2 SASEGT. The CDR3 consists of 16 residues. Trimming took 4 bases from V and 1 from J; bases not matched to a gene: 7. Both 60 Vbeta primers and 13 Jbeta primers went into the PCR. Libraries were prepared by immunoSEQ multiplex PCR; TCRdb keeps only in-frame clonotypes and omits some of them. The sample has approximately 150,000 clones; more than 65% are singletons. The specimen was PBMCs. The TCR sequence derives from a woman aged 40 to 50 in good health and CMV-seropositive. The V gene is TRBV6-1, the J gene TRBJ2-1; 7 bases align to TRBD1. CDR3 region: CASSAERQGSYNEQFF. CDR3 bases: TGTGCCAGCAGTGCAGAAAGACAGGGTTCCTACAATGAGCAGTTCTTC.